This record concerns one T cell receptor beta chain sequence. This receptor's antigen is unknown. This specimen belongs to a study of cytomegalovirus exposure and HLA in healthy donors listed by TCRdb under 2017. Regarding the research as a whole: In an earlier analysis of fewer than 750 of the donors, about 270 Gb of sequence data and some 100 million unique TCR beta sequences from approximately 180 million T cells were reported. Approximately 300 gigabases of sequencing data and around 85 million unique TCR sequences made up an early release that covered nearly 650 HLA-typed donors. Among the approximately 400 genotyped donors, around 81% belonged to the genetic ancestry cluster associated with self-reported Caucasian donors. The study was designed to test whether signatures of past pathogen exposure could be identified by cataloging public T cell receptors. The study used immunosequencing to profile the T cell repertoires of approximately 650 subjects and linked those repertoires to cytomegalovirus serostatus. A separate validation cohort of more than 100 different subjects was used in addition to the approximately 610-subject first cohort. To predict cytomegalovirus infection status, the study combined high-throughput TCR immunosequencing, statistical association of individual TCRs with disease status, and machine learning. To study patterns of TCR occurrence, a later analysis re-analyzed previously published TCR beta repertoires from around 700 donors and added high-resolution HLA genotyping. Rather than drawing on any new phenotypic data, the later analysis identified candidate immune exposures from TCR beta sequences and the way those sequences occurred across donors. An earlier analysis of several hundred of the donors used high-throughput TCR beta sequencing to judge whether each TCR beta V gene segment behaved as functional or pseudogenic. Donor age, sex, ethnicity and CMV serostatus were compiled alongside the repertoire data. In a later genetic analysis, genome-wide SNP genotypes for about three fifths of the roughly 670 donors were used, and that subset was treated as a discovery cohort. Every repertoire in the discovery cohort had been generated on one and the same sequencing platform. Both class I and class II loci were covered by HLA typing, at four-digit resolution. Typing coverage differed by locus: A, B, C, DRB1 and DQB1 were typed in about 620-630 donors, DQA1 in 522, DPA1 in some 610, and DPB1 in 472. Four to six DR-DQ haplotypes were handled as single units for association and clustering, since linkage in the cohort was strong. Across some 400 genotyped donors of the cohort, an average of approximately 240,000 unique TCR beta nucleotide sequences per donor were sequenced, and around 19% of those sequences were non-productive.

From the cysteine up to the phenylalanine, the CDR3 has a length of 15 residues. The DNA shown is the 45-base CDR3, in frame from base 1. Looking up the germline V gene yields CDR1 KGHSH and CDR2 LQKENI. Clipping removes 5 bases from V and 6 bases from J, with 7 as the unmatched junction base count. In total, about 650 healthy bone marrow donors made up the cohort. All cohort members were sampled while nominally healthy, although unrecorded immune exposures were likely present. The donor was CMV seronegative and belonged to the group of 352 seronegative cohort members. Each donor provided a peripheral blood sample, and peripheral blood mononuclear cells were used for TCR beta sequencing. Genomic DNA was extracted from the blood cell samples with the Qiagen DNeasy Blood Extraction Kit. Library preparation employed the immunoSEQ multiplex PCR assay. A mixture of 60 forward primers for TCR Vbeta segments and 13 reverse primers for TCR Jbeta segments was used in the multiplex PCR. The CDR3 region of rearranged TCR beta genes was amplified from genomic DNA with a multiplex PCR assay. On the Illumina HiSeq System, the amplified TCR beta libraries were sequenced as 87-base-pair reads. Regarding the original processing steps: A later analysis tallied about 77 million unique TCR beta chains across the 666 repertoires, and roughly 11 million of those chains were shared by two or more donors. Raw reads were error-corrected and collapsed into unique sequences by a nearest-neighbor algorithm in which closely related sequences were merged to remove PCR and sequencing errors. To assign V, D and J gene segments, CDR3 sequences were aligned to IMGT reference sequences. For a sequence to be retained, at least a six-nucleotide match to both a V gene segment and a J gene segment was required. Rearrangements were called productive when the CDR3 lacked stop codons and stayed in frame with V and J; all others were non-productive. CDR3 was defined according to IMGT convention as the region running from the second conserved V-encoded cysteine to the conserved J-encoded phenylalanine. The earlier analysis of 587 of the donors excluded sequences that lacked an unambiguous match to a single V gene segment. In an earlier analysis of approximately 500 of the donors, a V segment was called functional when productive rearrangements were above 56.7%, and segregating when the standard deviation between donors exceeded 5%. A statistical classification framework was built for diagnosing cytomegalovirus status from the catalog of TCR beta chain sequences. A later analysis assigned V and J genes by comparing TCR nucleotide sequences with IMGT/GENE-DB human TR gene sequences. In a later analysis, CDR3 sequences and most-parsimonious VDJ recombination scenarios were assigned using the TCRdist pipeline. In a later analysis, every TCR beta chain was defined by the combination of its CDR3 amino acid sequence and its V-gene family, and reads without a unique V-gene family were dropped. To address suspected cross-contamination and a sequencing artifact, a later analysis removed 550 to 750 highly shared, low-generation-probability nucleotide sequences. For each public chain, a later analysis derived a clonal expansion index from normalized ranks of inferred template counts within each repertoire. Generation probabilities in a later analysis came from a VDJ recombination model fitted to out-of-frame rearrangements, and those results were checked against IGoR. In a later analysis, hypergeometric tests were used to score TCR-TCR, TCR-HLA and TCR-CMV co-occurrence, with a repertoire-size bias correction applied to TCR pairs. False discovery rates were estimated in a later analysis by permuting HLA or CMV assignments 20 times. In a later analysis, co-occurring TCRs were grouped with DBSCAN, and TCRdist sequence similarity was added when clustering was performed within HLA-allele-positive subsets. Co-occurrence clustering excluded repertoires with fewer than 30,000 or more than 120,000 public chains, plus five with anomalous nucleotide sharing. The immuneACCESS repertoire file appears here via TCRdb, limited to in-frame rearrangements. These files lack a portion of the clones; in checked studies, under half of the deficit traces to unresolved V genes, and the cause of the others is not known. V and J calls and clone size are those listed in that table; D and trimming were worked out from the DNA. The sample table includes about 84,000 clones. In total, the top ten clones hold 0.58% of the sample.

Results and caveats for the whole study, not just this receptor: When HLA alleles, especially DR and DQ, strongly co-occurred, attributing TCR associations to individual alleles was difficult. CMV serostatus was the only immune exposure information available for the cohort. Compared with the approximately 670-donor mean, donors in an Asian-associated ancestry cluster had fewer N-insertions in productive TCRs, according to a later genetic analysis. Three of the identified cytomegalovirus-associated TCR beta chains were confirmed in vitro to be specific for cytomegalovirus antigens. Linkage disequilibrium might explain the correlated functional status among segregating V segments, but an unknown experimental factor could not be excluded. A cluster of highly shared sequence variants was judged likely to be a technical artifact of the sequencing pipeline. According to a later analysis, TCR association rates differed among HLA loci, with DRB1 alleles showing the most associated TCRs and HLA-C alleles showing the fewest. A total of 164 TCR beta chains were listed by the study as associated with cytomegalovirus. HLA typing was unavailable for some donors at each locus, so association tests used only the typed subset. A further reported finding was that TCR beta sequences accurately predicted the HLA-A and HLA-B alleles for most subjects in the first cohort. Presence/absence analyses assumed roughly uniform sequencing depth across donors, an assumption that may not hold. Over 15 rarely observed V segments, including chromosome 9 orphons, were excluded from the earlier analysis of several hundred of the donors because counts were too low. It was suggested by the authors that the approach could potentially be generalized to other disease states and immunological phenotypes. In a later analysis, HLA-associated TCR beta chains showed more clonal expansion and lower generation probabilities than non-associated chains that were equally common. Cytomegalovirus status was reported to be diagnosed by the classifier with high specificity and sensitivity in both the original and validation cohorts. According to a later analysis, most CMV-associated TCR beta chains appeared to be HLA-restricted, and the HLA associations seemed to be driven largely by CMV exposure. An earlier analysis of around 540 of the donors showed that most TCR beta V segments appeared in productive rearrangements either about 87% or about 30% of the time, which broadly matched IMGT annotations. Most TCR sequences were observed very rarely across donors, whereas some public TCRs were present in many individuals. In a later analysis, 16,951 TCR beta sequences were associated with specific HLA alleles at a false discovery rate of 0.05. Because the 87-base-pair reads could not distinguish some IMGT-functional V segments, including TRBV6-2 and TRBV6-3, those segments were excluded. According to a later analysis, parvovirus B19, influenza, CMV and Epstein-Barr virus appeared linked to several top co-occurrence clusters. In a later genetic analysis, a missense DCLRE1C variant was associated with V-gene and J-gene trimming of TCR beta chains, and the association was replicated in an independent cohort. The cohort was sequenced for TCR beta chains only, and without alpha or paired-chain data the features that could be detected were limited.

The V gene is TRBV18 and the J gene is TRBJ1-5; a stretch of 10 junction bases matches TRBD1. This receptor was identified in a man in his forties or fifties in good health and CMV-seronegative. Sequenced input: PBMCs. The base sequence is TGTGCCAGCTCATCCGGGACAGGGGTGGGTCAGCCCCAGCATTTT. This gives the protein CASSSGTGVGQPQHF.